These 28 T cell receptor beta chains came from one sample sequenced in a study of human T cells and chemical hapten exposure. The time point is: patch test 3, about 24 weeks after DPC sensitization. Indicated treatment: therapeutic diphenylcyclopropenone sensitization with weekly scalp DPC. TCRdb re-called the RACE reads with MiXCR, one entry per CDR3 protein. Among about 82,000 distinct CDR3 sequences, 10% to 12% were seen once, and the ten largest hold approximately 3.5%. The sequencing here drew on whole blood, taken in connection with sensitization to the hapten diphenylcyclopropenone (DPC). Receptors were obtained from a woman in her forties or fifties with alopecia areata. Some clones in this sample may be carry-over from other donors' samples.

This clonotype was detected ten times or more. The chain joins TRBV2 to TRBJ2-1; no clear D gene. This CDR3 has 13 residues. Germline V gene lookup returns CDR1 SNHLY and CDR2 FYNNEI. V was shortened by 3 bases and J by 8 bases, with 11 bases between the two germline ends. The CDR3 is CASSDWGPDEQFF. CDR3 sequence (DNA): TGTGCCAGCAGTGACTGGGGTCCGGATGAGCAGTTCTTC. Full variable domain (outside the CDR3, taken from reference TRBV2 and TRBJ2-1): EPEVTQTPSHQVTQMGQEVILRCVPISNHLYFYWYRQILGQKVEFLVSFYNNEISEKSEIFDDQFSVERPDGSNFTLKIRSTKLEDSAMYFCASSDWGPDEQFFGPGTRLTVL.

This clonotype was seen at least ten times. V gene TRBV7-6 combines with J gene TRBJ2-1; the match to TRBD2 covers 11 bases. Germline V gene lookup returns CDR1 SGHVS and CDR2 FNYEAQ. The length of the CDR3 is 16 residues. Unmatched junction bases numbered 3, after V lost 0 bases and J lost 5 bases. The CDR3 DNA is TGTGCCAGCAGCTTAGCAGGGACTAGCGGCCACAATGAGCAGTTCTTC. Amino acids: CASSLAGTSGHNEQFF.

This clonotype was picked up a small number of times. The rearrangement links TRBV20-1 to TRBJ1-1; weak D call: TRBD1 (5 bases). The V gene lost 3 bases and the J gene lost 0 bases, with 8 bases spanning the gap. The germline CDR1 and CDR2 sequences are DFQATT and SNEGSKA (reference sequence). The CDR3 runs 13 residues. This CDR3 is CSASRDLNTEAFF. CDR3 sequence (DNA): TGCAGTGCTAGTAGGGACCTGAACACTGAAGCTTTCTTT.

The table lists this clonotype with many counts. This chain connects TRBV12-3 or TRBV12-4 to TRBJ2-7; 8 bases are shared with TRBD1. The CDR3 has 14 amino acids. The junction had 5 bases not matched to a gene; V was cut back by 5 bases and J by 2 bases. The CDR3 spells CASSDRQGPYEQYF. CDR3 DNA: TGTGCCAGCAGTGACCGACAGGGGCCCTACGAGCAGTACTTC.

This clonotype was seen a few times. This sequence joins TRBV7-6 and TRBJ2-6, with D unclear. Germline V CDR1 and CDR2: SGHVS, FNYEAQ. V dropped 2 bases and J dropped 0 bases, with 14 bases sitting between them. The CDR3 totals 18 residues. For the CDR3, the DNA is TGTGCCAGCAGCTTAAGGGCCTTAGGGATCTCTGGGGCCAACGTCCTGACTTTC. Protein sequence: CASSLRALGISGANVLTF.

This clonotype has ten or more counts. The rearrangement links TRBV14 to TRBJ1-5, with D unresolved. The germline V gene has CDR1 SGHDN and CDR2 FVKESK. CDR3 length: 13 amino acids. Trimming took off 2 bases at V and 7 bases at J, with 9 bases between the two ends. The CDR3: CASSQYPNQPQHF. In nucleotides, the CDR3 is TGTGCCAGCAGCCAATACCCGAACCAGCCCCAGCATTTT.

This clonotype was counted between two and nine times. The chain joins TRBV9 to TRBJ2-2; tentative D call: TRBD2 (5 bases). The CDR3 extends over 15 amino acids. Germline CDR1 SGDLS, CDR2 YYNGEE. Trimming took 0 bases from V and 4 from J, leaving 10 bases between them. The CDR3 protein is CASSVAGTSTGELFF. As DNA, the CDR3 is TGTGCCAGCAGCGTAGCGGGAACGAGCACCGGGGAGCTGTTTTTT.

V and J are TRBV6-1 and TRBJ1-2, with 7 bases matching TRBD1. The germline V gene encodes CDR1 MNHNS and CDR2 SASEGT. The CDR3 has 15 residues. Trimming took 1 base from V and 4 from J; bases not matched to a gene: 6. CDR3 amino acids: CASSEDFRGTYGYTF. CDR3 nucleotides: TGTGCCAGCAGTGAAGATTTCAGGGGGACCTATGGCTACACCTTC.

Many counts were recorded for this clonotype. The chain uses TRBV6-5 and TRBJ1-6, with a weak D call TRBD1 (5 bases). Germline CDR1 and CDR2: MNHEY and SVGAGI. Trimming took off 2 bases at V and 10 bases at J, with 12 bases between the two ends. The CDR3 has 14 amino acids. Written as DNA, the CDR3 is TGTGCCAGCAGTTACCGAGGGGAAGAATCACCCCTCCACTTT. It translates to CASSYRGEESPLHF.

This clonotype was seen a handful of times. In nucleotides, the CDR3 is TGTGCCAGTAGTAACTGGGATCCTACTAGCACAGATACGCAGTATTTT. Translating it yields CASSNWDPTSTDTQYF. This chain connects TRBV19 to TRBJ2-3; no firm D call. The CDR3 has 16 residues. CDR1 is LNHDA and CDR2 is SQIVND in the germline V gene (reference sequence). Trimming removed 4 bases at V and 0 bases at J, with 14 bases between.

This clonotype was counted ten times or more. The chain combines TRBV6-5 with TRBJ2-2; TRBD2 aligns across 9 bases. V was pared by 5 bases and J by 0 bases, with 13 bases of the junction left unmatched. The CDR3 is made up of 19 amino acids. Germline CDR1 MNHEY, CDR2 SVGAGI. CDR3 sequence (DNA): TGTGCCAGCAGTCCCCGGAGGGTAGCGGGAGCTACGAACACCGGGGAGCTGTTTTTT. Translated: CASSPRRVAGATNTGELFF.

This clonotype was seen ten or more times. The chain uses TRBV11-1 and TRBJ2-2; 7 bases are shared with TRBD2. CDR1 and CDR2 (germline): SGHAT, FQDESV (reference sequence). J was trimmed by 1 base and V by 1 base; bases with no gene match: 3. CDR3 size: 16 residues. CDR3 in DNA: TGTGCCAGCAGCTTAGTACGCGGGAGGAACACCGGGGAGCTGTTTTTT. Its translation: CASSLVRGRNTGELFF.

This clonotype has only a few counts. The J gene is TRBJ1-2, the V gene TRBV29-1; possible D gene TRBD1, 5 bases. V was pared by 4 bases and J by 4 bases, with 7 bases between. CDR1 is SQVTM and CDR2 is ANQGSEA in the germline V gene. CDR3 length: 11 residues. The CDR3: CSVGGTYGYTF. CDR3 bases: TGCAGCGTTGGGGGGACCTATGGCTACACCTTC.

This clonotype was seen repeatedly, ten times or more. This chain joins TRBV20-1 and TRBJ1-1; D call uncertain. CDR3 length equals 16 residues. Trimming cost V 2 bases and J 1 base, with 17 bases left between them. Germline V gene lookup returns CDR1 DFQATT and CDR2 SNEGSKA (reference sequence). The DNA of the CDR3 is TGCAGTGCTAGATCACCTCCGACGGCCAGGAACACTGAAGCTTTCTTT. Translation: CSARSPPTARNTEAFF.

This clonotype came up many times. The chain links TRBV7-6 to TRBJ2-5; TRBD2 matches 9 bases. The CDR3 has 14 amino acids. Germline values: CDR1 SGHVS, CDR2 FNYEAQ. After removal of 5 bases from V and 5 bases from J, the junction contained 6 bases not matched to a gene. CDR3 nucleotides: TGTGCCAGCAGCGTGGCTAGCGGGATTGAGACCCAGTACTTC. The encoded protein is CASSVASGIETQYF. The full variable domain, completed using reference TRBV7-6 and TRBJ2-5, is GAGVSQSPRYKVTKRGQDVALRCDPISGHVSLYWYRQALGQGPEFLTYFNYEAQQDKSGLPNDRFSAERPEGSISTLTIQRTEQRDSAMYRCASSVASGIETQYFGPGTRLLVL.

This clonotype was recorded many times. The J gene is TRBJ2-1, the V gene TRBV14; 7 nucleotides align to TRBD1. Trimming cost V 5 bases and J 3 bases; bases outside gene matches: 7. The CDR3 extends over 15 amino acids. CDR1 and CDR2 from the germline V gene are SGHDN and FVKESK. The CDR3 DNA follows: TGTGCCAGCAGCTTAGGACAGGCGTACTACAATGAGCAGTTCTTC. Translation gives CASSLGQAYYNEQFF.

At least ten counts were recorded for this clonotype. This chain connects TRBV28 to TRBJ1-2, with 8 bases matching TRBD1. J was trimmed by 4 bases and V by 6 bases; bases with no gene match: 4. Germline loops: CDR1 MDHEN, CDR2 SYDVKM. This CDR3 region has 13 residues. The DNA of the CDR3 is TGTGCCAGCAGGTTACAGGGGGGCTATGGCTACACCTTC. It specifies CASRLQGGYGYTF.

This clonotype was picked up many times. V is TRBV5-1 and J is TRBJ2-7; 8 bases are a match to TRBD1. Germline CDR1 reads SGHRS; CDR2 reads YFSETQ. V lost 3 bases to trimming and J lost 7 bases; unmatched junction nucleotides: 9. The CDR3 extends over 14 amino acids. The CDR3 DNA reads as TGCGCCAGCAGCTCCACTCCGGGACAGGAGGAGCAGTACTTC. It translates to CASSSTPGQEEQYF.

The chain uses TRBV11-3 and TRBJ2-2; no clear D gene. The CDR3 sequence is 14 residues long. V was clipped by 3 bases and J by 4 bases, with 9 bases between them. The germline CDR1 and CDR2 sequences are SGHNT and YENEEA. The CDR3 sequence: CASSFGTATGELFF. DNA of the CDR3: TGTGCCAGCAGCTTCGGAACAGCCACCGGGGAGCTGTTTTTT.

This clonotype has a handful of counts. This sequence joins TRBV29-1 and TRBJ1-1; TRBD1 matches at 9 bases. After removal of 3 bases from V and 7 bases from J, the junction contained 3 bases not matched to a gene. Germline V gene lookup returns CDR1 SQVTM and CDR2 ANQGSEA. The CDR3 sequence is 12 residues long. The CDR3 DNA sequence: TGCAGCGTTGACCCGACAGGGGGTGAAGCTTTCTTT. This sequence encodes CSVDPTGGEAFF.

This clonotype was recorded at least ten times. This chain joins TRBV20-1 and TRBJ2-3, with 9 nucleotides matching TRBD2. Trimming cost V 3 bases and J 6 bases; bases outside gene matches: 13. This CDR3 region has 16 residues. CDR1 and CDR2 (germline): DFQATT, SNEGSKA (reference sequence). CDR3 sequence (DNA): TGCAGTGCTAGTCCTCAAGCGGGAGGCTCGTCGGATACGCAGTATTTT. Translating it yields CSASPQAGGSSDTQYF.

This clonotype turned up a few times. The gene calls are TRBV7-9 and TRBJ2-5; D is uncertain. Per the germline V gene, CDR1 is SEHNR and CDR2 is FQNEAQ (reference sequence). The germline V and J ends were trimmed by 2 bases and 5 bases, with 6 bases remaining between them. The CDR3 runs to 12 residues. The CDR3 loop reads CASSLTPETQYF. The CDR3 DNA sequence: TGTGCCAGCAGCTTAACCCCGGAGACCCAGTACTTC.

This clonotype has at least ten counts. V is TRBV20-1 and J is TRBJ1-4; D is ambiguous. This CDR3 spans 16 amino acids. Germline lookup yields CDR1 DFQATT and CDR2 SNEGSKA (reference sequence). Trimming left V 3 bases short and J 7 bases short, with 21 bases between. CDR3 protein: CSARKMGRELGEKLFF. CDR3 nucleotides: TGCAGTGCTAGGAAGATGGGCCGGGAGCTCGGTGAAAAACTGTTTTTT.

Ten or more counts support this clonotype. The chain links TRBV25-1 to TRBJ1-1; 7 nucleotides line up with TRBD1. This CDR3 is built from 14 residues. V shed 7 bases and J 8 bases; nucleotides not matched to a gene: 13. Germline V CDR1 and CDR2: MGHDK, SYGVNS. The DNA of the CDR3 is TGTGCCAGCACCACTGGGACAGCGGGGGGCGAAGCTTTCTTT. Encoded protein: CASTTGTAGGEAFF.

This clonotype was seen a few times. The rearrangement uses TRBV29-1 and TRBJ2-3, with D perhaps TRBD2 (5 bases). Germline values: CDR1 SQVTM, CDR2 ANQGSEA. V dropped 7 bases and J dropped 2 bases, with 16 bases sitting between them. The CDR3 is 14 residues long. DNA of the CDR3: TGCAGCGGGCGTACGAGGGCGACCACAGATACGCAGTATTTT. Its protein is CSGRTRATTDTQYF.

This clonotype was detected ten times or more. The chain has TRBV6-5 and TRBJ2-7; 9 bases agree with TRBD2. The CDR3 is 14 amino acids. V lost 4 bases and J lost 2; bases outside the gene matches: 3. The germline gives CDR1 MNHEY, CDR2 SVGAGI. CDR3 nucleotides: TGTGCCAGCAGTTCAAGACTAGCGGCCTACGAGCAGTACTTC. Protein product: CASSSRLAAYEQYF.

The sample holds many counts of this clonotype. The V gene is TRBV19, the J gene TRBJ2-3; no clear D gene. This CDR3 has 15 residues. The germline V gene has CDR1 LNHDA and CDR2 SQIVND (reference sequence). V was clipped by 3 bases and J by 0 bases, with 10 bases between them. The CDR3 coding sequence is TGTGCCAGTAGTATTGGCGGATCGAGCACAGATACGCAGTATTTT. Amino acid sequence: CASSIGGSSTDTQYF.

This clonotype was counted a few times. The chain recombines TRBV6-1 with TRBJ2-1; 8 bases match TRBD2. V lost 6 bases and J lost 6; bases outside the gene matches: 10. This CDR3 region has 15 residues. Germline CDR1 reads MNHNS; CDR2 reads SASEGT. This chain's CDR3 is CASRVGSSGGNEQFF. The CDR3 region has the DNA TGTGCCAGCAGAGTAGGGTCCAGCGGGGGCAATGAGCAGTTCTTC.